The rows below give T cell receptor beta chains drawn from one sample of a study of blood T cell repertoires in COVID-19. The protocol was immunoSEQ multiplex PCR, while the TCRdb copy is restricted to in-frame clones and leaves out a portion. The sample includes about 330,000 clones, roughly 90% of them seen just once. The sequenced sample consisted of peripheral blood. These receptors all stem from a man aged 25-40 years with COVID-19, enrolled during active disease. Both conserved end residues are part of each CDR3. A D gene is named only where the DNA matches it firmly. Expanded clones get a size class; other rows say once, few or many, or leave the size out.

CDR3 DNA	CDR3 protein	V gene	J gene	clone size	CDR3 length	D gene
TGTGCCAGCAGCACGGGACAGGGGGTCGGCACTGAAGCTTTCTTT	CASSTGQGVGTEAFF	TRBV5-6	TRBJ1-1	few	15	TRBD1
TGTGCCAGCTACAGGTCCTATAATTCACCCCTCCACTTT	CASYRSYNSPLHF	TRBV6-5	TRBJ1-6	-	13	-
TGTGCCAGCCGGCAACTGACAGGTGAAGCAGAGACCCAGTACTTC	CASRQLTGEAETQYF	TRBV27	TRBJ2-5	-	15	-
TGTGCCAGCAGCCCTGGGACTAGCGGGAGTTCCTTTAAATACAATGAGCAGTTCTTC	CASSPGTSGSSFKYNEQFF	TRBV7-8	TRBJ2-1	-	19	TRBD2
TGTGCCAGCTCACCACCGACCGGACAGGGGGCGAGTGGGGAGCAGTTCTTC	CASSPPTGQGASGEQFF	TRBV18	TRBJ2-1	-	17	TRBD1
TGTGCCAGCAGCTTCACGGGACAGGGTAGGGCTGAGCAGTTCTTC	CASSFTGQGRAEQFF	TRBV28	TRBJ2-1	once	15	TRBD1
TGCGCCAGCAGCCAAGATATCGTTCCAGGGGTGAACTATGGCTACACCTTC	CASSQDIVPGVNYGYTF	TRBV4-3	TRBJ1-2	-	17	-
TGCGCCAGCAGACAGCCGCCCGGGACAGGGGCGACGTACGAGCAGTACTTC	CASRQPPGTGATYEQYF	TRBV5-1	TRBJ2-7	-	17	TRBD1
TGTGCCAGCAGCTTGGACAGGGCTCTAATCCCGAACACTGAAGCTTTCTTT	CASSLDRALIPNTEAFF	TRBV7-9	TRBJ1-1	once	17	TRBD1
TGTGCCAGCAGGCTATCCGGGACACCGAATTCACCCCTCCACTTT	CASRLSGTPNSPLHF	TRBV2	TRBJ1-6	-	15	-
TGTGCCAGCAGCCTGACAGGGGCCAATGAGCAGTTCTTC	CASSLTGANEQFF	TRBV7-3	TRBJ2-1	-	13	TRBD1
TGTGCCATCAGTGAGTCGGGTAGCGGGTACAATGAGCAGTTCTTC	CAISESGSGYNEQFF	TRBV10-3	TRBJ2-1	-	15	TRBD2
TGTGCCACCAGCAGAGCTGGAGACGGCCGATCGAATTCACCCCTCCACTTT	CATSRAGDGRSNSPLHF	TRBV15	TRBJ1-6	once	17	-
TGTGCCAGTAGTACCCTACCGGGACTCTACGAGCAGTACTTC	CASSTLPGLYEQYF	TRBV19	TRBJ2-7	-	14	-
TGTGCCACCAGGATGACCCGGGACAGTAACAATGAGCAGTTCTTC	CATRMTRDSNNEQFF	TRBV15	TRBJ2-1	-	15	TRBD1
TGTGCCACCAGTGACCACGCAGGGGGCATGTACGAGCAGTACTTC	CATSDHAGGMYEQYF	TRBV24-1	TRBJ2-7	-	15	TRBD1
TGTGCCAGCAGCTTAGACGGAATCTCCCGACTTAACACTGAAGCTTTCTTT	CASSLDGISRLNTEAFF	TRBV7-9	TRBJ1-1	-	17	-
TGTGCCAGCAGAAGGACAGTTTCGAACGAGCAGTACTTC	CASRRTVSNEQYF	TRBV6-5	TRBJ2-7	-	13	-
TGTGCCAGCAGCTTAGAGAGCCAAGAGACCCAGTACTTC	CASSLESQETQYF	TRBV7-2	TRBJ2-5	-	13	-
TGTGCCAGTAGTATAGGCGTGACTAGCGGGAGCTATAATGAGCAGTTCTTC	CASSIGVTSGSYNEQFF	TRBV19	TRBJ2-1	-	17	TRBD2
TGTGCCAGCAGTTACGACAGAAGCTCTGGGGCCAACGTCCTGACTTTC	CASSYDRSSGANVLTF	TRBV6-5	TRBJ2-6	-	16	-
TGTGCCAGCAGTTTTGGCACGAATCAGCCCCAGCATTTT	CASSFGTNQPQHF	TRBV27	TRBJ1-5	-	13	-
TGTGCCAGCAGCCTCCGGACACCTTTAAACACTGAAGCTTTCTTT	CASSLRTPLNTEAFF	TRBV14	TRBJ1-1	-	15	-
TGTGCCAGCAGCCAAGAGACTTACAATGAGCAGTTCTTC	CASSQETYNEQFF	TRBV4-2	TRBJ2-1	-	13	-
TGTGCCTGGAGTATCGGACTAGCGGGAAGACCCGAGCAGTACTTC	CAWSIGLAGRPEQYF	TRBV30	TRBJ2-7	-	15	TRBD2
TGCGCCAGCAGCTCGGGTGAGGGAGCTGGAAACACCATATATTTT	CASSSGEGAGNTIYF	TRBV5-1	TRBJ1-3	-	15	-
TGCGCCAGCAGACTCGGGGAGGCCAAGGAAGGCTACACCTTC	CASRLGEAKEGYTF	TRBV5-1	TRBJ1-2	-	14	-
TGTGCCAGCAGCCTAGGGACAACATATGGCTACACCTTC	CASSLGTTYGYTF	TRBV14	TRBJ1-2	-	13	-
TGTGCCACCAGCCCCCGGTTCGGCGGTCCGAACACCGGGGAGCTGTTTTTT	CATSPRFGGPNTGELFF	TRBV15	TRBJ2-2	few	17	-
TGTGCCAGCAGCCCCCGGACGCTAGCGACGTACGAGCAGTACTTC	CASSPRTLATYEQYF	TRBV3-1/TRBV3-2	TRBJ2-7	once	15	-
TGTGCCAGCAGTGCCCGCCAGGGGAAGTACAATGAGCAGTTCTTC	CASSARQGKYNEQFF	TRBV2	TRBJ2-1	-	15	-
TGTGCCAGCAGCTTGACTAGCGGGCCTATTAACAATGAGCAGTTCTTC	CASSLTSGPINNEQFF	TRBV5-6	TRBJ2-1	-	16	TRBD2
TGTGCCTGGAGTGTGGAGCGTCCTATTCACTTAGCCAAAAACATTCAGTACTTC	CAWSVERPIHLAKNIQYF	TRBV30	TRBJ2-4	-	18	-
TGTGCCAGTAGCACACAGACCTATGGCTACACCTTC	CASSTQTYGYTF	TRBV19	TRBJ1-2	-	12	-
TGTGCCAGCAGTACCCCCGGGGGCAATCAGCCCCAGCATTTT	CASSTPGGNQPQHF	TRBV6-2/TRBV6-3	TRBJ1-5	-	14	-
TGTGCCAGCAGCCCCTCCGGGAATAGCAATCAGCCCCAGCATTTT	CASSPSGNSNQPQHF	TRBV7-2	TRBJ1-5	-	15	-
TGTGCCAGCAGTGTTACCGGGACTAGCGGGTACAATGAGCAGTTCTTC	CASSVTGTSGYNEQFF	TRBV6-4	TRBJ2-1	many	16	TRBD2
TGTGCCAGCAGTTTAAACGGAGAGAGCTATGGCTACACCTTC	CASSLNGESYGYTF	TRBV27	TRBJ1-2	-	14	-
TGTGCCACCAGCAGATACAGGGGGTACGAGCAGTACTTC	CATSRYRGYEQYF	TRBV15	TRBJ2-7	-	13	TRBD1
TGCGCCAGCAGCCTTCAGGGGGCGACTGAAAAACTGTTTTTT	CASSLQGATEKLFF	TRBV5-1	TRBJ1-4	-	14	TRBD1
TGCGCCAGCAGTCAATCTTTGACAGAGAAAAAGGGCACCTACGAGCAGTACTTC	CASSQSLTEKKGTYEQYF	TRBV23-1	TRBJ2-7	once	18	-
TGTGCCAGCAGCTTGGGGGTGGGGCTTCTAGCGGGGCTCTCCTACGAGCAGTACTTC	CASSLGVGLLAGLSYEQYF	TRBV7-8	TRBJ2-7	-	19	TRBD2
TGTGCCAGCAGCTTGGCTGGAGATTGGAACACTGAAGCTTTCTTT	CASSLAGDWNTEAFF	TRBV5-4	TRBJ1-1	-	15	-
TGCGCCAGCAGCGCGGGACAGGGCACTGAAGCTTTCTTT	CASSAGQGTEAFF	TRBV5-1	TRBJ1-1	-	13	TRBD1
TGCGCCAGCACCGATCCGACAGGGGTGCGGCATGAAGCTTTCTTT	CASTDPTGVRHEAFF	TRBV10-1	TRBJ1-1	-	15	TRBD1
TGTGCCAGCAGTTTCTCCAAGGGGGCAGAAGCTTTCTTT	CASSFSKGAEAFF	TRBV27	TRBJ1-1	-	13	TRBD1
TGTGCCAGCAGCTACCTCAGGGACAGCTCCTATAATTCACCCCTCCACTTT	CASSYLRDSSYNSPLHF	TRBV7-2	TRBJ1-6	-	17	TRBD1
TGTGCCAGCAGACAAACTAGCGGGGGAGGGTCCGAGCAGTACTTC	CASRQTSGGGSEQYF	TRBV28	TRBJ2-7	-	15	TRBD2
TGTGCCAGCAGCCTGGAGGCGACAGGGGAAGGAGATACGCAGTATTTT	CASSLEATGEGDTQYF	TRBV5-4	TRBJ2-3	-	16	TRBD1
TGTGCCAGTAGCCAAGGCGGGGGGGCTTACGAGCAGTACTTC	CASSQGGGAYEQYF	TRBV19	TRBJ2-7	-	14	TRBD2
TGTGCCAGCTCACCGGTTGGGGCGCCGTACGAGCAGTACTTC	CASSPVGAPYEQYF	TRBV18	TRBJ2-7	-	14	-
TGTGCCAGCAGTTTACACAGGGGACTCATCTACGAGCAGTACTTC	CASSLHRGLIYEQYF	TRBV28	TRBJ2-7	-	15	-
TGTGCCAGCAGCCCGTGGACAGGGGGCTCCGGGGAGCTGTTTTTT	CASSPWTGGSGELFF	TRBV7-2	TRBJ2-2	-	15	TRBD1
TGTGCCAGCAGCTTGGCAGGGGAGGGCTATCGGGCTTTCTTT	CASSLAGEGYRAFF	TRBV5-4	TRBJ1-1	-	14	-
TGCACCAGCAGCCAAGATTGCTTGTTGGATATATGTACGGACAGGGTGAAGCCCGTGGCCTTC	CTSSQDCLLDICTDRVKPVAF	TRBV1	TRBJ1-2	-	21	-
TGTGCCAGCAGTCCCCTCAGGGACAGGTGGGGTCAGCCCCAGCATTTT	CASSPLRDRWGQPQHF	TRBV28	TRBJ1-5	-	16	TRBD1
TGTGCCACCGCAGGGGGCACCTATGGCTACACCTTC	CATAGGTYGYTF	TRBV27	TRBJ1-2	-	12	TRBD1
TGTGCCAGTGAACCACAGGGAATGAGCACTGAAGCTTTCTTT	CASEPQGMSTEAFF	TRBV19	TRBJ1-1	once	14	-
TGTGCCAGCAGTGAAGGGGCGACCCAGTACTTC	CASSEGATQYF	TRBV6-1	TRBJ2-5	-	11	-
TGTGCCAGCAGCGTTAGCGGGAGTAGGAAAAACATTCAGTACTTC	CASSVSGSRKNIQYF	TRBV28	TRBJ2-4	-	15	TRBD2